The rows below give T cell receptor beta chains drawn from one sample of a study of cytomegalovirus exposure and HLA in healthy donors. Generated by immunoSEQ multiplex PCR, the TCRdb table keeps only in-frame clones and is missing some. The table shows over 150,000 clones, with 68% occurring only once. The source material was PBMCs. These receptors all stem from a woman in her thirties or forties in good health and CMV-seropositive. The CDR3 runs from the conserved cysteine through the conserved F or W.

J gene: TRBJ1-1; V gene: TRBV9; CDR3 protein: CASSLNWGEGTEAFF
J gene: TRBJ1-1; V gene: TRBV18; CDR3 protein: CASSPPARQDYTEAFF
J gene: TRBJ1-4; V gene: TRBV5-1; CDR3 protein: CASSLGGAGEKLFF
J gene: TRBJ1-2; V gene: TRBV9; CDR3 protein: CASSVEERYGYTF
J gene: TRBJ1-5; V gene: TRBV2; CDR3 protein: CASSEGRSGNQPQHF
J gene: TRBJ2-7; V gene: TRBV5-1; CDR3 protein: CASSRLEAYEQYF
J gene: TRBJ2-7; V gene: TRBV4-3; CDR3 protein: CASSQHRGSSYEQYF
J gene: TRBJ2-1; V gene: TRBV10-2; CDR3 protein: CASSEQNSYNEQFF
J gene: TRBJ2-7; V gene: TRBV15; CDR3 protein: CATGDGQGGREQYF
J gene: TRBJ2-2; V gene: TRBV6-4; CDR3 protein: CASSVLAGGELFF
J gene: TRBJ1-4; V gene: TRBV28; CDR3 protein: CASSLWGGQGNEKLFF
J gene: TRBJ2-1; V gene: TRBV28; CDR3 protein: CASVNGGSYNEQFF
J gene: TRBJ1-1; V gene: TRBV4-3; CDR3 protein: CASTKIFGTEAFF
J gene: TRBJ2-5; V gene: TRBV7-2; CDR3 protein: CASSLTRGGGEETQYF
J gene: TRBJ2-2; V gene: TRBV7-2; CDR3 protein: CASSWSGAGASGELFF
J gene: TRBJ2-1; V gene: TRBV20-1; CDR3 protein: CSGGADNEQFF
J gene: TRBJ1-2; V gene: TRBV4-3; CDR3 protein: CASSQDRGGGYGYTF
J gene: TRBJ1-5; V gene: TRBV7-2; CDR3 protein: CASSPQGNQPQHF
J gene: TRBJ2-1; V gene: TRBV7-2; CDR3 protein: CASALGRGSYNEQFF
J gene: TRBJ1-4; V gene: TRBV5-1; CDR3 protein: CASRQGMDGKLFF
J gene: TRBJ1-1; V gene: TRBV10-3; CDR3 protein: CAISGQGAPARAFF
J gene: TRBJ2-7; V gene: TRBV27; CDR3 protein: CASRTAGVGNEQYF
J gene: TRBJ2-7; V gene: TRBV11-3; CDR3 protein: CASSVRQGTQQYF
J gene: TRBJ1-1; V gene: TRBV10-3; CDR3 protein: CAITPQGDTEAFF
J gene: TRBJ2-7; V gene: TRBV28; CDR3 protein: CAGLGGEGVGSYEQYF
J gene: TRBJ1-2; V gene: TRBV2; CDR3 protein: CASSDPDRGLSYTF
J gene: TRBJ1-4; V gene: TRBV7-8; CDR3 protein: CASSRDRVNEKLFF
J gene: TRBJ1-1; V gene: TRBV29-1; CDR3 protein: CSVERTGSGNTEAFF
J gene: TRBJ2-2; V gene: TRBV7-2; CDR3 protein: CASSPQRETVGELFF
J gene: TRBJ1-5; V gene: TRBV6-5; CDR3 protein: CASSSDRDGNQPQHF
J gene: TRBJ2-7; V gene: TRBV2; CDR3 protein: CASKLNRGTYEQYF
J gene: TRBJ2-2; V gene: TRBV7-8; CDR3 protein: CASSLDRWLAGVDGELFF
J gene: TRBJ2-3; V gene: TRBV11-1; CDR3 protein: CASSFSRGPSDTQYF
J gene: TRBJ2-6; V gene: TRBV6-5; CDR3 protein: CASSYTGTAGANVLTF
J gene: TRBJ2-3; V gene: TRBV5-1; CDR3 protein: CASRQTGATTDTQYF
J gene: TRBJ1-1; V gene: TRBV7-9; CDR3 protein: CASSLVENTEAFF
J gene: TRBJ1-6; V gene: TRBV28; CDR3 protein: CASWTGVNSPLHF
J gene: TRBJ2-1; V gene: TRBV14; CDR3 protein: CASSQISSEQFF
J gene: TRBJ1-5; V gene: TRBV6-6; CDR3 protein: CASRGLGNQPQHF
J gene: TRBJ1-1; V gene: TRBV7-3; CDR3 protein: CASSFLGQGWAFF
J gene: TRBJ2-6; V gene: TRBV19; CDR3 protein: CASSTMTTGANVLTF
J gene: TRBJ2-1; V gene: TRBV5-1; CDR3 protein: CASTFTGENEQFF
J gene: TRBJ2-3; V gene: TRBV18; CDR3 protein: CASSTTGPDTQYF
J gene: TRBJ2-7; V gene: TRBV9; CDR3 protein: CASSVGGGGQGSDEQYF
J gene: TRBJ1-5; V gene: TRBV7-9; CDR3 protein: CASSLEGTGNQPQHF
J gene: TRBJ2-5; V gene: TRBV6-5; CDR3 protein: CASSYFGTGQETQYF
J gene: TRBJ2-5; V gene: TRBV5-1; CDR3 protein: CASSTPSGGRETQYF
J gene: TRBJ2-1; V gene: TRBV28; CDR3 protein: CASSSFLAVNYNEQFF
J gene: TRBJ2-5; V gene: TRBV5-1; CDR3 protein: CASSLFRGRETQYF
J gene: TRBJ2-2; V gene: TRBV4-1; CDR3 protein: CASTSRGGTSGNTGELFF
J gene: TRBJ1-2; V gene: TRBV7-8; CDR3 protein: CASSLRNPTANYGYTF
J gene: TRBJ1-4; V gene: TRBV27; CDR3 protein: CASSFTGTDEKLFF
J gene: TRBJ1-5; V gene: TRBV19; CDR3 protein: CASSIVGGALNQPQHF
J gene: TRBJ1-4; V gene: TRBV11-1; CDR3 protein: CASSAAGNFNEKLFF
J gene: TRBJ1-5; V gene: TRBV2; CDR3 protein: CASNSLIRGLGQPQHF
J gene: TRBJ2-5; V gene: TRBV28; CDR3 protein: CASSRGVASGGYFQETQYF
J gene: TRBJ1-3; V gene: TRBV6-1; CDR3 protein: CASTLGGLGGNTIYF